This T cell receptor (beta chain) came from a study of T cells in localized non-small cell lung cancer. Broader study findings: Adjacent uninvolved lung tissue had the highest T cell clonality, exceeding tumor. Median roughly 57 top-100 tumor clones were shared with paired adjacent lung.

This clone has more than one count but fewer than ten. Its antigen is currently unknown. Method: immunoSEQ multiplex PCR; TCRdb's copy keeps in-frame clones and lacks some. The sample holds 1,500 to 2,000 clones, roughly a fifth seen once. The germline V gene encodes CDR1 SGHNT and CDR2 YENEEA. The CDR3 consists of 14 residues. Between the trimmed V and J ends, which lost 2 bases and 0 bases, there was a span of 8 bases. Taken at least 2 cm from the tumor margin, the adjacent lung showed no atypia. This chain links TRBV11-3 with TRBJ2-7; D is perhaps TRBD1 (6 bases). The sequence was obtained from a man between 40 and 69 years old with stage II lung adenocarcinoma. Specimen: normal lung tissue next to the tumor, collected before any cancer treatment. The CDR3 bases are TGTGCCAGCAGCTTACAGGGGACCTCCTACGAGCAGTACTTC. Encoded protein: CASSLQGTSYEQYF.